In this sample, the clone carrying this T cell receptor (beta chain) turned up a few times. Its antigen is not known. This entry is derived from a study of vaccination and CD4 T cells after COVID-19. Deletions cut 1 base from V and 7 bases from J, with 5 bases between. This CDR3 spans 13 amino acids. Germline V gene sequence: CDR1 SGHTA, CDR2 FQGTGA. Treatment specified: roughly nine-day PBMC culture with coronavirus spike peptide pools or control peptides (ViraFEST assay). Sequencing of the DNA from cultured CD4+ T cells was carried out with the Oncomine TCR Beta short-read assay. TCRdb re-derived calls from the PCR reads in MiXCR, one entry per CDR3 protein. The data contain 13,000 to 15,000 distinct CDR3 sequences, about 33% of them singletons.

The sequence came from a human donor with COVID-19. V usage is TRBV7-3 and J usage is TRBJ1-6; D unclear. Sequenced material: cultured CD4+ T cells from blood. CDR3 region: CASSLKRNSPLHF. CDR3 coding DNA: TGTGCCAGCAGCTTAAAACGGAATTCACCCCTCCACTTT. The full variable domain, its missing parts supplied by reference TRBV7-3 and TRBJ1-6, is GAGVSQTPSNKVTEKGKYVELRCDPISGHTALYWYRQSLGQGPEFLIYFQGTGAADDSGLPNDRFFAVRPEGSVSTLKIQRTERGDSAVYLCASSLKRNSPLHFGNGTRLTVT.